A single sample gave rise to the 23 T cell receptor beta chains below, sequenced in a study of response to subunit inactivated influenza vaccine. From the RT-PCR reads, TCRdb called clonotypes with MiXCR, one entry per CDR3 protein. This table holds more than 550,000 distinct CDR3 sequences, 12% found once. The source was PBMCs from blood, collected on the day of vaccination. These receptors came from a man aged 45-65 years who received an inactivated influenza vaccine.

The chain carries TRBV4-3 and TRBJ2-1, with TRBD2 matching over 10 bases. The CDR3 spans 18 residues. From germline, CDR1 is LGHNA and CDR2 YSLEER. Unmatched junction bases numbered 16, after V lost 3 bases and J lost 8 bases. The CDR3 DNA is TGCGCCAGCAGCCAGGGGGGACTAGCGAACCCCCAGGGGGATGAGCAGTTCTTC. Its protein is CASSQGGLANPQGDEQFF.

The table lists this clonotype with many counts. One end of the junction is discordant with germline, which a read error may explain. This chain links TRBV20-1 with TRBJ2-2; no firm D call. The CDR3 runs to 12 residues. Germline V gene sequence: CDR1 DFQATT, CDR2 SNEGSKA (reference sequence). CDR3 sequence (DNA): TGCAGTGCTAGTAGCCACACCCGGGAGCTGTTTTTT. Amino acids: CSASSHTRELFF.

The chain carries TRBV2 and TRBJ2-7, with TRBD2 matching 9 bases. This CDR3 has 14 amino acids. CDR1 is SNHLY, CDR2 FYNNEI, per germline. V lost 7 bases, J lost 5 bases, and 9 bases stayed unmatched. The CDR3 nucleotides read TGTGCCAGCAAACCGGCTAGCGGGGTTCACGAGCAGTACTTC. It is translated as CASKPASGVHEQYF. Looking up the rest from reference TRBV2 and TRBJ2-7 gives the full variable domain: EPEVTQTPSHQVTQMGQEVILRCVPISNHLYFYWYRQILGQKVEFLVSFYNNEISEKSEIFDDQFSVERPDGSNFTLKIRSTKLEDSAMYFCASKPASGVHEQYFGPGTRLTVT.

V and J are TRBV15 and TRBJ1-2; 8 nucleotides line up with TRBD1. In germline, CDR1 is LNHNV, CDR2 YYDKDF (reference sequence). This CDR3 is built from 13 residues. After removal of 4 bases from V and 8 bases from J, the junction contained 6 bases not matched to a gene. The CDR3 DNA reads TGTGCCACCAGCAACCCGACAGGGGCCGGCTACACCTTC. Its translation: CATSNPTGAGYTF.

The chain is built from TRBV29-1 and TRBJ1-2; D is uncertain. The CDR3 totals 13 residues. Looked up from germline, CDR1 is SQVTM and CDR2 is ANQGSEA. V was cut by 3 bases and J by 5 bases, with 13 bases left in between. The CDR3 region has the DNA TGCAGCGTTGATCCCCCCCTGGGGTATGGCTACACCTTC. Protein sequence: CSVDPPLGYGYTF.

The chain couples TRBV7-9 to TRBJ1-5; the D is unclear. Germline loops: CDR1 SEHNR, CDR2 FQNEAQ (reference sequence). The V gene lost 0 bases and the J gene lost 5 bases, with 8 bases spanning the gap. This CDR3 has 14 amino acids. In DNA, the CDR3 is TGTGCCAGCAGCTTAGCAGGTAACCATCAGCCCCAGCATTTT. It translates to CASSLAGNHQPQHF.

J is TRBJ1-1 and V is TRBV6-5; no clear D gene. Trimming stripped 0 bases from V and 5 bases from J, with 13 bases between. The CDR3 sequence is 15 residues long. Germline V gene sequence: CDR1 MNHEY, CDR2 SVGAGI. The chain's CDR3 is CASSYSNPRKTEAFF. CDR3 coding DNA: TGTGCCAGCAGTTACTCGAACCCCAGGAAAACTGAAGCTTTCTTT.

This clonotype was detected only once. The chain employs TRBV7-8 and TRBJ2-7; TRBD2 aligns across 7 bases. V lost 9 bases and J lost 6; bases outside the gene matches: 8. The germline V gene has CDR1 SGHVS and CDR2 FQNEAQ. The CDR3 runs to 12 residues. CDR3 coding DNA: TGTGCCAGGAGCGTACTAGCGTTCGAGCAGTACTTC. Translation gives CARSVLAFEQYF.

The chain couples TRBV28 to TRBJ2-1, with 10 bases identical to TRBD2. CDR1 MDHEN and CDR2 SYDVKM come from the germline V gene. J gave up 3 bases and V 5 bases, and 7 bases lay outside the gene matches. The CDR3 runs 16 residues. CDR3 residues: CASSLLAGAGYNEQFF. The CDR3 bases are TGTGCCAGCAGTCTCCTAGCGGGAGCTGGCTACAATGAGCAGTTCTTC.

This clonotype was counted ten times or more. V and J are TRBV4-3 and TRBJ1-1; maybe TRBD1 (5 bases). The CDR3 has 13 residues. The V gene lost 7 bases and the J gene lost 1 base, with 10 bases spanning the gap. CDR1 LGHNA and CDR2 YSLEER come from the germline V gene. The CDR3 loop is CASTGTENTEAFF. The CDR3 DNA sequence: TGCGCCAGCACCGGGACCGAGAACACTGAAGCTTTCTTT.

The chain recombines TRBV28 with TRBJ2-7; D may correspond to TRBD1 or TRBD2 (6 bases each). Germline V gene data show CDR1 as MDHEN and CDR2 as SYDVKM. This CDR3 spans 18 amino acids. V lost 5 bases, J lost 2 bases, and 25 bases lay in between. The CDR3, as DNA: TGTGCCAGCAGTACCTGGGACACAGCTAGCGAAACCACCTACGAGCAGTACTTC. This codes for CASSTWDTASETTYEQYF.

To note about this clonotype: Sequence at one end of the junction differs from germline and may be a read error. The chain combines TRBV5-1 with TRBJ2-7, with TRBD1 matching over 7 bases. The CDR3 is made up of 16 amino acids. Germline values: CDR1 SGHRS, CDR2 YFSETQ. The CDR3 DNA follows: TGCGCCAGCAGCTTGGCCGACAGGGCAAGGATCTACGAGCAGCACTTC. Its protein is CASSLADRARIYEQHF.

This chain links TRBV12-3 or TRBV12-4 with TRBJ2-2; TRBD2 agrees at 10 bases. CDR3 length equals 16 residues. The V segment lost 6 bases and the J segment 5 bases; nucleotides outside the gene matches: 9. The CDR3 DNA reads as TGTGCCAGCAGCACCCTAGCGGGAGACGGTACCGGGGAGCTGTTTTTT. Protein product: CASSTLAGDGTGELFF.

The chain joins TRBV19 to TRBJ2-3; possible D gene TRBD1, 5 bases. V shed 4 bases and J shed 3 bases, with 11 bases lying between them. Germline V CDR1 and CDR2: LNHDA, SQIVND (reference sequence). CDR3 length: 14 residues. CDR3 protein: CASSNTAGTDTQYF. The CDR3 bases are TGTGCCAGTAGTAACACTGCAGGGACAGATACGCAGTATTTT.

This clonotype came up a few times. The chain recombines TRBV29-1 with TRBJ2-7, with D unresolved. Germline CDR1 is SQVTM and CDR2 is ANQGSEA. This CDR3 spans 12 amino acids. Trimming pared 4 bases from V and 4 bases from J, leaving 11 bases between. CDR3 residues: CSVGPTRYEQYF. CDR3 bases: TGCAGCGTTGGACCTACCAGGTACGAGCAGTACTTC.

In its sample, this clonotype was seen many times. The chain employs TRBV2 and TRBJ1-2, with 7 bases aligning to TRBD1. The CDR3 loop spans 15 amino acids. Per germline, CDR1 SNHLY and CDR2 FYNNEI. After removal of 7 bases from V and 5 bases from J, the junction contained 13 bases not matched to a gene. The CDR3 bases are TGTGCCAGCACCTACGACAGGGCGATAGAGTATGGCTACACCTTC. This gives the protein CASTYDRAIEYGYTF.

In regard to this clonotype: At one boundary the junction diverges from the germline segment, which might be a read error. This chain uses TRBV19 with TRBJ2-7, with D possibly being TRBD2 (6 bases). Looked up from germline, CDR1 is LNHDA and CDR2 is SQIVND (reference sequence). CDR3 length: 18 residues. CDR3 sequence: CASPISSVSTRDSYEHYF. The CDR3 DNA sequence: TGTGCCAGTCCAATAAGCTCCGTTTCAACCCGGGACTCCTACGAGCATTACTTC.

Many counts were recorded for this clonotype. The CDR3 region is CASSLVTGLMNTEAFF. CDR3 DNA: TGTGCCAGCAGCTTGGTCACAGGCTTAATGAACACTGAAGCTTTCTTT. The chain is built from TRBV5-8 and TRBJ1-1; the D gene is possibly TRBD1 (5 bases). V gave up 0 bases and J gave up 0 bases, with 12 bases separating them. The CDR3 sequence is 16 residues long. Germline CDR1 SGHTS, CDR2 YDEGEE.

The chain carries TRBV18 and TRBJ1-4; no clear D gene. The CDR3 loop spans 15 amino acids. The germline V gene encodes CDR1 KGHSH and CDR2 LQKENI. V was shortened by 3 bases and J by 3 bases, with 11 bases between the two germline ends. CDR3 sequence (DNA): TGTGCCAGCTCACCCCAAGTCGGCCCTAATGAAAAACTGTTTTTT. Amino acid sequence: CASSPQVGPNEKLFF.

This clonotype was recorded many times. The chain combines TRBV7-6 with TRBJ1-4; D ambiguous. This CDR3 is 14 amino acids long. Trimming removed 5 bases at V and 8 bases at J, with 15 bases between. Looked up from germline, CDR1 is SGHVS and CDR2 is FNYEAQ. CDR3 amino acids: CASSLEAIREKLFF. In nucleotides, the CDR3 is TGTGCCAGCAGCCTAGAGGCCATTCGGGAAAAACTGTTTTTT.

The chain is built from TRBV5-6 and TRBJ2-1; perhaps TRBD2 as D (6 bases). V was trimmed by 1 base and J by 2 bases, leaving 13 bases between them. The CDR3 covers 16 residues. Germline V lookup: CDR1 SGHDT, CDR2 YYEEEE. DNA of the CDR3: TGTGCCAGCAGCTTGTGGATCGGGAGTGCCTACAATGAGCAGTTCTTC. Protein product: CASSLWIGSAYNEQFF. Full variable domain (rest looked up from reference TRBV5-6 and TRBJ2-1): DAGVTQSPTHLIKTRGQQVTLRCSPKSGHDTVSWYQQALGQGPQFIFQYYEEEERQRGNFPDRFSGHQFPNYSSELNVNALLLGDSALYLCASSLWIGSAYNEQFFGPGTRLTVL.

This sequence joins TRBV15 and TRBJ2-7, with D possibly being TRBD2 (6 bases). The CDR3 is 13 amino acids. The V end was cut by 0 bases, the J end by 6 bases, with 9 bases between. Per the germline V gene, CDR1 is LNHNV and CDR2 is YYDKDF (reference sequence). CDR3 loop: CATSREGTREQYF. The CDR3 region has the DNA TGTGCCACCAGCAGAGAGGGGACTCGCGAGCAGTACTTC.

The V call is TRBV29-1, the J call TRBJ2-5; D unclear. This CDR3 is built from 14 residues. The V and J ends lost 2 bases and 5 bases respectively, with 15 bases between them. CDR1 SQVTM and CDR2 ANQGSEA come from the germline V gene. As DNA, the CDR3 is TGCAGCGTTGAAAGGGCAGATAAAGTTGAGACCCAGTACTTC. It encodes CSVERADKVETQYF.